This TCR beta chain is from a study of T cells in Graves' hyperthyroidism and ophthalmopathy. The investigators amplified TCR beta CDR3 regions from RNA transcripts. The HTBI primer set drove a first-round RT-PCR of the TCR CDR3. TCRdb independently ran MiXCR on the multiplex PCR reads; one entry per CDR3 protein. Among 100,000 to 140,000 distinct CDR3 sequences listed, roughly 15% were seen once. In its sample, this clonotype was seen many times. The trim removed 3 bases at V and 7 bases at J, leaving 4 bases unmatched. CDR3 length equals 14 residues. CDR1 is SEHNR, CDR2 FQNEAQ, per germline (reference sequence).

This receptor was taken from a woman aged 45-65 years with Graves' hyperthyroidism. The V call is TRBV7-9, the J call TRBJ2-2, with TRBD2 identical over 8 bases. Sequences were obtained from blood. This chain's CDR3 is CASSFGTSIGELFF. Written as DNA, the CDR3 is TGTGCCAGCAGCTTCGGGACTAGTATCGGGGAGCTGTTTTTT.